The 14 T cell receptor beta chains presented below share a single source sample, sequenced in a study of blood T cells in healthy people across ages. The use of a sample-barcoded 5' primer and a J-beta primer mix characterized a second PCR of 7 to 11 cycles. Via MiXCR, TCRdb re-called the 5' RACE reads, giving one row per CDR3 protein. The sample lists about 640,000 distinct CDR3 sequences, roughly 53% occurring once. The sequenced sample consisted of blood. These receptors were taken from a man aged 60 to 75 in good health.

The rearrangement joins TRBV5-8 to TRBJ2-7, with 7 bases identical to TRBD2. The CDR3 loop spans 13 amino acids. The trim removed 5 bases at V and 2 bases at J, leaving 4 bases unmatched. The germline V gene encodes CDR1 SGHTS and CDR2 YDEGEE. CDR3 coding DNA: TGTGCCAGCAGACCGGGGGGTCCCTACGAGCAGTACTTC. Protein sequence: CASRPGGPYEQYF.

The table lists this clonotype with a few counts. The chain carries TRBV20-1 and TRBJ1-4; TRBD1 matches at 8 bases. The CDR3 has 14 residues. The germline CDR1 and CDR2 sequences are DFQATT and SNEGSKA (reference sequence). The J segment lost 7 bases and the V segment lost 6 bases, leaving 10 bases of the junction unmatched. The CDR3 nucleotides read TGCAGTGCAGGCACCGGGACAGGTGTTGAAAAACTGTTTTTT. Translating gives CSAGTGTGVEKLFF.

This chain joins TRBV7-8 and TRBJ1-5; D unclear. Germline loops: CDR1 SGHVS, CDR2 FQNEAQ. V lost 1 base and J lost 0, with 10 bases in between. This CDR3 has 16 amino acids. The CDR3, as DNA: TGTGCCAGCAGCTTAGGTGTGGACCCTAGCAATCAGCCCCAGCATTTT. It yields the protein CASSLGVDPSNQPQHF.

The chain joins TRBV20-1 to TRBJ2-7; TRBD2 aligns across 12 bases. Germline lookup yields CDR1 DFQATT and CDR2 SNEGSKA (reference sequence). Trimming removed 4 bases from V and 2 bases from J; junction bases left unmatched: 6. The CDR3 is 15 residues long. The CDR3 DNA sequence: TGCAGTGCTACCGGACTAGCGGGGATAACCTACGAGCAGTACTTC. Amino acid sequence: CSATGLAGITYEQYF.

This chain joins TRBV15 and TRBJ1-2; no firm D call. Trimming stripped 0 bases from V and 2 bases from J, with 10 bases between. There are 15 residues in the CDR3. CDR1 LNHNV and CDR2 YYDKDF come from the germline V gene (reference sequence). This CDR3 is CATSRDVEGNYGYTF. In DNA form, the CDR3 reads TGTGCCACCAGCAGAGATGTTGAGGGAAACTATGGCTACACCTTC.

The rearrangement joins TRBV12-3 or TRBV12-4 to TRBJ2-3; TRBD2 might be the D (6 bases). Trimming removed 7 bases at V and 6 bases at J, with 23 bases between. This CDR3 region has 16 residues. DNA of the CDR3: TGTGCCAGCAAAGGGTATATCGGGGGAGCGACGGATACGCAGTATTTT. Its translation is CASKGYIGGATDTQYF.

The table lists this clonotype with a few counts. V is TRBV20-1 and J is TRBJ2-7; D uncertain. The V end was cut by 3 bases, the J end by 0 bases, with 15 bases between. The CDR3 sequence is 15 residues long. Germline assignment: CDR1 DFQATT and CDR2 SNEGSKA (reference sequence). The CDR3 DNA reads as TGCAGTGCTAGGGTCAGACCCGCGCTCTCCTACGAGCAGTACTTC. Encoded protein: CSARVRPALSYEQYF.

The V call is TRBV29-1, the J call TRBJ2-5; a weak D match, TRBD1 (6 bases). In germline, CDR1 is SQVTM, CDR2 ANQGSEA. Between the trimmed V and J ends, which lost 4 bases and 9 bases, there was a span of 15 bases. This CDR3 contains 12 residues. The CDR3 bases are TGCAGCGTTGCGCCTGACAGGTTGGCCCAGTACTTC. Translating gives CSVAPDRLAQYF.

This clonotype was seen a handful of times. The V gene is TRBV6-5, the J gene TRBJ1-1, with D possibly TRBD1 on 5 matching bases. V shed 0 bases and J shed 4 bases, with 12 bases lying between them. Per the germline V gene, CDR1 is MNHEY and CDR2 is SVGAGI. CDR3 length equals 15 residues. The CDR3 loop is CASSYSQGRGTEAFF. DNA of the CDR3: TGTGCCAGCAGTTACTCGCAGGGACGGGGCACTGAAGCTTTCTTT.

The rearrangement joins TRBV6-5 to TRBJ2-7; tentatively, D is TRBD1 or TRBD2 (5 bases each). The CDR3 loop spans 13 amino acids. Germline CDR1 reads MNHEY; CDR2 reads SVGAGI. V shed 5 bases and J shed 7 bases, with 15 bases lying between them. The CDR3 bases are TGTGCCAGCAGTCCCAGACAGTCGGGGGAGCAGTACTTC. Its translation is CASSPRQSGEQYF.

The chain combines TRBV18 with TRBJ2-1; 14 nucleotides align to TRBD2. Germline CDR1 reads KGHSH; CDR2 reads LQKENI. Trimming at V came to 3 bases and at J to 9 bases, leaving 7 bases not matched to a gene. The CDR3 length is 16 residues. CDR3 in amino acids: CASSPTSGGARVEQFF. In nucleotides, the CDR3 is TGTGCCAGCTCACCGACTAGCGGGGGGGCCCGGGTTGAGCAGTTCTTC.

The chain combines TRBV2 with TRBJ1-1, with TRBD1 identical over 7 bases. Germline CDR1 and CDR2: SNHLY and FYNNEI. The V and J ends lost 2 bases and 1 base, in that order; junction bases with no gene match: 4. The CDR3 covers 15 residues. The CDR3 DNA reads TGTGCCAGCAGTGAAAGGGGACAGAAGAACACTGAAGCTTTCTTT. Translation gives CASSERGQKNTEAFF.

This clonotype was counted a few times. The gene calls are TRBV13 and TRBJ2-7; D is unresolved. Trimming removed 0 bases at V and 6 bases at J, with 12 bases between. From germline, CDR1 is PRHDT and CDR2 FYEKMQ (reference sequence). The CDR3 loop spans 14 amino acids. The CDR3 sequence is CASSLGLGTGEQYF. CDR3 nucleotides: TGTGCCAGCAGCTTAGGCCTAGGTACCGGCGAGCAGTACTTC. The entire variable domain, with the rest obtained from reference TRBV13 and TRBJ2-7, is as follows: AAGVIQSPRHLIKEKRETATLKCYPIPRHDTVYWYQQGPGQDPQFLISFYEKMQSDKGSIPDRFSAQQFSDYHSELNMSSLELGDSALYFCASSLGLGTGEQYFGPGTRLTVT.

The rearrangement links TRBV6-6 to TRBJ1-5, with D possibly TRBD1 on 5 matching bases. Germline CDR1 reads MNHNY; CDR2 reads SVGAGI (reference sequence). Trimming removed 6 bases from V and 0 bases from J, with 12 bases in between. The CDR3 length is 15 residues. CDR3 bases: TGTGCCAGCAGCGGGACGATCTATAGCAATCAGCCCCAGCATTTT. As protein: CASSGTIYSNQPQHF.